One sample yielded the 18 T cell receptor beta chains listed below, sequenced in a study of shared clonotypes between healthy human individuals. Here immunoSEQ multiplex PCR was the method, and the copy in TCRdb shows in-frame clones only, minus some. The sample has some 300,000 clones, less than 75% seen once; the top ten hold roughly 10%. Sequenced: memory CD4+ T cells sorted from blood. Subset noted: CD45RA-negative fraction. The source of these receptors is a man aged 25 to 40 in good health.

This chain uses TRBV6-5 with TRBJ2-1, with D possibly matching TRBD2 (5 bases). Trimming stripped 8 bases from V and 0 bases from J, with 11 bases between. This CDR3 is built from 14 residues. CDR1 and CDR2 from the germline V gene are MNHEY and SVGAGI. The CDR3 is CASGKGSSYNEQFF. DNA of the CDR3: TGTGCCAGCGGTAAAGGGAGCTCCTACAATGAGCAGTTCTTC.

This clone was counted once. The CDR3 region has the DNA TGTGCCAGCAGCGTAGGAGCCGCCTACGAGCAGTACTTC. This gives the protein CASSVGAAYEQYF. The V call is TRBV9, the J call TRBJ2-7; D uncertain. The V end lost 0 bases, the J end lost 2 bases, and 6 bases lay between the germline ends. This CDR3 has 13 amino acids. The germline V gene has CDR1 SGDLS and CDR2 YYNGEE. The entire variable domain, with the rest obtained from reference TRBV9 and TRBJ2-7, is as follows: DSGVTQTPKHLITATGQRVTLRCSPRSGDLSVYWYQQSLDQGLQFLIQYYNGEERAKGNILERFSAQQFPDLHSELNLSSLELGDSALYFCASSVGAAYEQYFGPGTRLTVT.

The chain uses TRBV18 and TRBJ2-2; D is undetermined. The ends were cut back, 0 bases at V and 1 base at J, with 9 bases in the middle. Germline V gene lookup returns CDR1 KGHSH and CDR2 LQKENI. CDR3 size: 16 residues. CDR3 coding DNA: TGTGCCAGCTCACCACCGCTTAAGGTGAACACCGGGGAGCTGTTTTTT. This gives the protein CASSPPLKVNTGELFF.

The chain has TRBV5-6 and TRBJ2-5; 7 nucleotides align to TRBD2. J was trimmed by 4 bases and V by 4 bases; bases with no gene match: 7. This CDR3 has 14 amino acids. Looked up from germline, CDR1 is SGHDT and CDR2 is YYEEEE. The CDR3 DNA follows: TGTGCCAGCAGCATGGGGACTATCAGAGAGACCCAGTACTTC. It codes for CASSMGTIRETQYF.

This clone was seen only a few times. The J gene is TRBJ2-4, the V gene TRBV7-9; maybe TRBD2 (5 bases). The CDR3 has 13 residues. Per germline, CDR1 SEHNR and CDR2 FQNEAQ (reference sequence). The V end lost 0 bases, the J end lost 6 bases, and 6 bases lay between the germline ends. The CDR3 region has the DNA TGTGCCAGCAGCTTAGCTAGCGCAAACATTCAGTACTTC. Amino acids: CASSLASANIQYF.

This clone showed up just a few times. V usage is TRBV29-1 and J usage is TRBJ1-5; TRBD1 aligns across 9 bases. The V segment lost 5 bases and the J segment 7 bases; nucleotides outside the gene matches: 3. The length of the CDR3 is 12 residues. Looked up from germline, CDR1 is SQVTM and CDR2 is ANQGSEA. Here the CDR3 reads CSVRQGDQPQHF. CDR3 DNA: TGCAGCGTTAGACAGGGGGACCAGCCCCAGCATTTT.

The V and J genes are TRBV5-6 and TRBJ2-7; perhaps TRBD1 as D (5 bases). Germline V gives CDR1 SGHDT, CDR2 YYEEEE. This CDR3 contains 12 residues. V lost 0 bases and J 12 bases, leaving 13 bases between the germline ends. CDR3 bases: TGTGCCAGCAGCTTGGGGCAGACAGATCTGTACTTC. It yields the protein CASSLGQTDLYF.

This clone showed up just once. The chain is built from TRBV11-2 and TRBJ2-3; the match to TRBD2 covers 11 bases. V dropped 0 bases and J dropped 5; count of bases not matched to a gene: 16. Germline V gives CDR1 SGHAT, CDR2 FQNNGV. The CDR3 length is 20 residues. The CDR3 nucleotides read TGTGCCAGCAGCTTAGATCTTCCGGTTTTGACTAGCGGGATTAAAGATACGCAGTATTTT. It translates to CASSLDLPVLTSGIKDTQYF.

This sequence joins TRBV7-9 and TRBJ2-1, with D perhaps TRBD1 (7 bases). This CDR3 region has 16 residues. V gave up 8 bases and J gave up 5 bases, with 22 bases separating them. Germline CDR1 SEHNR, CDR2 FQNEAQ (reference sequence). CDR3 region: CASPPRRGLEDNEQFF. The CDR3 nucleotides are TGTGCCAGCCCACCTAGGAGGGGGCTAGAAGACAATGAGCAGTTCTTC.

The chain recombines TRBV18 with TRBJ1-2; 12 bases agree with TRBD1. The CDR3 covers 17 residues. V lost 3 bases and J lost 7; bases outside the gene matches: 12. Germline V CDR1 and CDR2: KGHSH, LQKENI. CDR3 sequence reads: CASSPNLNRDRGLGYTF. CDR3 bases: TGTGCCAGCTCACCGAACCTTAACCGGGACAGGGGGCTTGGCTACACCTTC.

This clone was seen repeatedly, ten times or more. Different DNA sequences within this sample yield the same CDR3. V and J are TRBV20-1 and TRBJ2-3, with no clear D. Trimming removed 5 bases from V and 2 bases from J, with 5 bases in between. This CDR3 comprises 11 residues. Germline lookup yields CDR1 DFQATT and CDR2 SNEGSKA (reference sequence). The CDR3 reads CSAGYTDTQYF. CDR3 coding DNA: TGCAGTGCTGGTTACACAGATACGCAGTATTTT.

CDR3 in DNA: TGCGCCAGCAGCCCTAGTTATGAGGGAGATACGCAGTATTTT. Its protein is CASSPSYEGDTQYF. The rearrangement joins TRBV4-3 to TRBJ2-3, with D tentatively TRBD2 (5 bases). This CDR3 region has 14 residues. CDR1 and CDR2 (germline): LGHNA, YSLEER. The V and J ends lost 4 bases and 5 bases respectively, with 13 bases between them.

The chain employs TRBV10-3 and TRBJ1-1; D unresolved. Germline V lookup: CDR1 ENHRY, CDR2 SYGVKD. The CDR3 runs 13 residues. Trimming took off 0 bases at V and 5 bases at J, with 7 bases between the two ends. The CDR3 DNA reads TGTGCCATCAGTGAGTCTTGGGGAACTGAAGCTTTCTTT. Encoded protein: CAISESWGTEAFF.

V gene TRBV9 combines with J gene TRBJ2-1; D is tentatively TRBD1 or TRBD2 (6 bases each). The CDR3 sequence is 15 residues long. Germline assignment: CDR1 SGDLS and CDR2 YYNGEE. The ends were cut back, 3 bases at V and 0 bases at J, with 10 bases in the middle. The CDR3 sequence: CASSARGDSYNEQFF. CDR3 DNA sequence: TGTGCCAGCAGCGCGAGGGGGGACTCCTACAATGAGCAGTTCTTC.

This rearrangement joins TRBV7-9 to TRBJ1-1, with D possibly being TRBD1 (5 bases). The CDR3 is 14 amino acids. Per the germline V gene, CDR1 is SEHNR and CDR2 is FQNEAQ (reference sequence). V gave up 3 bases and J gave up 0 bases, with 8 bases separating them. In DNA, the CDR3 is TGTGCCAGCAGCTTGGGGCAGGTGAACACTGAAGCTTTCTTT. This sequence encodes CASSLGQVNTEAFF.

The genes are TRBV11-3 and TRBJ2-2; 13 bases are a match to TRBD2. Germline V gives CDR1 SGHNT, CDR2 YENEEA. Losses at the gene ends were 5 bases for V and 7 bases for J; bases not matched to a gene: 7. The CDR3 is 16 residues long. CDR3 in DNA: TGTGCCAGCAGCCCCGATGGGACTAGCGGGATCGGGGAGCTGTTTTTT. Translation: CASSPDGTSGIGELFF.

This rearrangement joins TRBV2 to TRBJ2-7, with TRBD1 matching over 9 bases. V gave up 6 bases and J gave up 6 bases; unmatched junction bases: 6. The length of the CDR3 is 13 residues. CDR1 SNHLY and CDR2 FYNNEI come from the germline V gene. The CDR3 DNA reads TGTGCCAGCAGGGACAGGGGATCAATCGAGCAGTACTTC. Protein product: CASRDRGSIEQYF.

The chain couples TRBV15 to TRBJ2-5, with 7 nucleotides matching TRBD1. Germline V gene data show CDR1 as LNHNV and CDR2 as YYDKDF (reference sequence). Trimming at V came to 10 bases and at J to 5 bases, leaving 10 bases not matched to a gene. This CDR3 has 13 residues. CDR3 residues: CASNKGAGETQYF. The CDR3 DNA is TGTGCCAGCAATAAGGGGGCCGGGGAGACCCAGTACTTC. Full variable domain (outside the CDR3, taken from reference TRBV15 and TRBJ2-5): DAMVIQNPRYQVTQFGKPVTLSCSQTLNHNVMYWYQQKSSQAPKLLFHYYDKDFNNEADTPDNFQSRRPNTSFCFLDIRSPGLGDTAMYLCASNKGAGETQYFGPGTRLLVL.